Described below is a single T cell receptor beta chain sequence and its context. Its antigen is not known. Sequencing was performed with immunoSEQ multiplex PCR; in TCRdb, only in-frame clones are kept and a portion is missing. This table has over 70,000 clones, approximately 90% appearing once. The data were taken from a study of PD-1 blockade in classical Hodgkin lymphoma. Whole-study findings and limits: A significant rise in TCR diversity by C4D1 was seen for CD4+ but not CD8+ cells.

The time point: cycle 4 day 1 (C4D1), after more than 5 weeks of nivolumab. Brentuximab vedotin exposure varied, and every patient relapsed after autologous stem cell transplantation. The sequenced sample was peripheral blood mononuclear cells (PBMCs), obtained before the fourth cycle of nivolumab. The receptor's source is a human donor with classical Hodgkin lymphoma.

DNA for the CDR3: TGTGCCAGTAGCCCCCAGGACAGTTCCTCTGGAAACACCATATATTTT. This translates into CASSPQDSSSGNTIYF. The gene calls are TRBV19 and TRBJ1-3; possibly TRBD1 for D (6 bases). The V gene's germline CDR1 is LNHDA and CDR2 SQIVND (reference sequence). This CDR3 contains 16 residues. Trimming pared 6 bases from V and 0 bases from J, leaving 15 bases between.